A single sample gave rise to the 21 T cell receptor beta chains below, sequenced in a study of human versus mouse CDR3 diversity and MHC coevolution. The table came from immunoSEQ multiplex PCR; TCRdb's copy has only in-frame clones and leaves some out. This sample has 80,000 or so clones, with 93% found just once. The sequencing sample was made of naive CD4+ T cells from blood. This sample's subset: CD45RO-negative CD62L-positive naive CD4 T cells. The source of these receptors is a person aged 30-70 years in good health.

The chain links TRBV27 to TRBJ1-1, with unresolved D. The CDR3 totals 13 residues. Trimming took off 3 bases at V and 1 base at J, with 6 bases between the two ends. Germline-derived CDR1 and CDR2 are MNHEY and SMNVEV (reference sequence). CDR3 nucleotides: TGTGCCAGCAGTTTTCGGAGGAACACTGAAGCTTTCTTT. This encodes CASSFRRNTEAFF.

The chain employs TRBV7-3 and TRBJ2-2, with TRBD1 matching over 7 bases. V lost 5 bases, J lost 1 base, and 7 bases stayed unmatched. The CDR3 covers 16 residues. Germline V gene lookup returns CDR1 SGHTA and CDR2 FQGTGA. This chain's CDR3 is CASSEQTGRNTGELFF. CDR3 DNA sequence: TGTGCCAGCAGCGAACAGACAGGGCGGAACACCGGGGAGCTGTTTTTT.

On this clone itself: The identical CDR3 is also encoded by other nucleotide sequences in the sample. The chain is built from TRBV6-5 and TRBJ2-7, with a possible D match to TRBD2 (6 bases). This CDR3 is built from 15 residues. Germline V gene sequence: CDR1 MNHEY, CDR2 SVGAGI. The V gene lost 9 bases and the J gene lost 0 bases, with 18 bases spanning the gap. The CDR3 sequence is CASGGTDASSYEQYF. DNA of the CDR3: TGTGCCAGTGGGGGGACCGACGCAAGCTCCTACGAGCAGTACTTC.

The rearrangement uses TRBV7-3 and TRBJ2-1, with 8 bases identical to TRBD2. This CDR3 comprises 15 residues. V gave up 2 bases and J gave up 9 bases; unmatched junction bases: 9. Looked up from germline, CDR1 is SGHTA and CDR2 is FQGTGA. The chain's CDR3 is CASSLWGLGALEQFF. DNA for the CDR3: TGTGCCAGCAGCTTATGGGGACTAGGGGCTCTTGAGCAGTTCTTC. Together with reference TRBV7-3 and TRBJ2-1, the CDR3 gives the full variable domain: GAGVSQTPSNKVTEKGKYVELRCDPISGHTALYWYRQSLGQGPEFLIYFQGTGAADDSGLPNDRFFAVRPEGSVSTLKIQRTERGDSAVYLCASSLWGLGALEQFFGPGTRLTVL.

The V and J genes are TRBV18 and TRBJ1-2, with 9 bases identical to TRBD1. V trimming: 0 bases; J trimming: 0 bases; junction bases outside the gene matches: 11. The CDR3 covers 19 residues. Germline loops: CDR1 KGHSH, CDR2 LQKENI. The CDR3: CASSPPTGQGPSTNYGYTF. For the CDR3, the DNA is TGTGCCAGCTCACCACCAACCGGACAGGGGCCCTCCACTAACTATGGCTACACCTTC.

This sequence joins TRBV5-4 and TRBJ2-5, with TRBD1 matching 10 bases. Germline V lookup: CDR1 SGHNT, CDR2 YYREEE (reference sequence). CDR3 length equals 15 residues. Losses at the gene ends were 2 bases for V and 3 bases for J; bases not matched to a gene: 4. The CDR3 loop is CASSFPGTGEETQYF. CDR3 DNA: TGTGCCAGCAGCTTTCCTGGGACAGGGGAAGAGACCCAGTACTTC. Variable domain in full (rest from reference TRBV5-4 and TRBJ2-5): ETGVTQSPTHLIKTRGQQVTLRCSSQSGHNTVSWYQQALGQGPQFIFQYYREEENGRGNFPPRFSGLQFPNYSSELNVNALELDDSALYLCASSFPGTGEETQYFGPGTRLLVL.

The V call is TRBV7-3, the J call TRBJ1-1; a possible D gene is TRBD1 (6 bases). The CDR3 has 13 amino acids. Germline assignment: CDR1 SGHTA and CDR2 FQGTGA. Trimming took off 3 bases at V and 10 bases at J, with 15 bases between the two ends. The CDR3 sequence is CASSLGREGVAFF. The CDR3 region has the DNA TGTGCCAGCAGCTTGGGAAGGGAGGGGGTAGCTTTCTTT.

As for this clone: The sample has other DNA sequences that encode this CDR3 too. The chain links TRBV18 to TRBJ2-2; 8 positions agree with TRBD1. The CDR3 consists of 15 residues. Per the germline V gene, CDR1 is KGHSH and CDR2 is LQKENI. V was pared by 3 bases and J by 3 bases, with 3 bases of the junction left unmatched. The DNA of the CDR3 is TGTGCCAGCTCACCCGGACAGGGACACACCGGGGAGCTGTTTTTT. Amino acids: CASSPGQGHTGELFF. The full variable domain, in which reference TRBV18 and TRBJ2-2 provide the parts outside the CDR3, is NAGVMQNPRHLVRRRGQEARLRCSPMKGHSHVYWYRQLPEEGLKFMVYLQKENIIDESGMPKERFSAEFPKEGPSILRIQQVVRGDSAAYFCASSPGQGHTGELFFGEGSRLTVL.

The chain combines TRBV6-5 with TRBJ1-5; 7 positions match TRBD1. Trimming took 6 bases from V and 4 from J; bases not matched to a gene: 3. Germline CDR1 MNHEY, CDR2 SVGAGI. The CDR3 totals 13 residues. The CDR3 DNA reads as TGTGCCAGCAGCGGGGACAGAAATCAGCCCCAGCATTTT. Protein product: CASSGDRNQPQHF.

This rearrangement joins TRBV30 to TRBJ1-5; D is ambiguous. Trimming took off 0 bases at V and 7 bases at J, with 7 bases between the two ends. Germline-derived CDR1 and CDR2 are GTSNPN and SVGIG (reference sequence). The CDR3 has 12 residues. The CDR3 sequence is CAWSVYRQPQHF. The CDR3 DNA is TGTGCCTGGAGTGTATATCGGCAGCCCCAGCATTTT.

Worth noting for this clone: Distinct nucleotide sequences in the sample also encode this CDR3. V is TRBV29-1 and J is TRBJ2-7, with 7 bases identical to TRBD1. There are 15 residues in the CDR3. Germline values: CDR1 SQVTM, CDR2 ANQGSEA. J was trimmed by 0 bases and V by 4 bases; bases with no gene match: 9. For the CDR3, the DNA is TGCAGCGTTGGGCACGGGACAGCTAGCTCCTACGAGCAGTACTTC. This codes for CSVGHGTASSYEQYF.

The sample holds one count of this clone. V is TRBV5-1 and J is TRBJ1-4; 12 nucleotides agree with TRBD1. Trimming removed 4 bases from V and 7 bases from J; junction bases left unmatched: 2. Germline-derived CDR1 and CDR2 are SGHRS and YFSETQ. The CDR3 sequence is 14 residues long. The CDR3 region has the DNA TGCGCCAGCAGCCCGGGACAGGGGGCTGAAAAACTGTTTTTT. It yields the protein CASSPGQGAEKLFF.

The rearrangement links TRBV18 to TRBJ1-4; 9 bases agree with TRBD1. The V gene end was trimmed by 3 bases and the J gene end by 12 bases; junction bases not matched to a gene: 11. CDR3 length: 15 amino acids. Germline values: CDR1 KGHSH, CDR2 LQKENI. The CDR3 DNA reads as TGTGCCAGCTCACCCCTGGGACAGGGCGAGTCGGAACTGTTTTTT. This sequence encodes CASSPLGQGESELFF.

This clone was seen a single time. V and J are TRBV7-9 and TRBJ2-7; TRBD1 agrees at 8 bases. Germline-derived CDR1 and CDR2 are SEHNR and FQNEAQ (reference sequence). The CDR3 is 16 amino acids. J lost 6 bases, V lost 5 bases, and 15 bases had no gene match. CDR3 protein: CASSPTGTGGFGEQYF. CDR3 sequence (DNA): TGTGCCAGCAGCCCCACGGGAACAGGGGGTTTTGGCGAGCAGTACTTC.

The chain employs TRBV19 and TRBJ1-5; 8 bases align to TRBD1. With 7 bases clipped from V and 0 bases from J, the junction kept 5 bases outside the gene matches. This CDR3 comprises 15 residues. Germline V CDR1 and CDR2: LNHDA, SQIVND (reference sequence). The CDR3 DNA follows: TGTGCCAGTAAGTCAGGGGGCCGTAGCAATCAGCCCCAGCATTTT. Its translation: CASKSGGRSNQPQHF.

V and J are TRBV30 and TRBJ2-7; D possibly corresponds to TRBD1 (6 bases). Looked up from germline, CDR1 is GTSNPN and CDR2 is SVGIG (reference sequence). The germline V and J ends were trimmed by 5 bases and 1 base, with 9 bases remaining between them. CDR3 length: 12 amino acids. The CDR3 bases are TGTGCCTGGGGTAGGGGGTCCTACGAGCAGTACTTC. Translated: CAWGRGSYEQYF.

The chain links TRBV27 to TRBJ2-7; TRBD2 matches at 15 bases. The V gene's germline CDR1 is MNHEY and CDR2 SMNVEV (reference sequence). J gave up 7 bases and V 3 bases, and 7 bases lay outside the gene matches. CDR3 length: 16 residues. CDR3 sequence (DNA): TGTGCCAGCAGTTTCTTCGGGACTAGCGGGAGGTTAGAGCAGTACTTC. This sequence encodes CASSFFGTSGRLEQYF.

The chain recombines TRBV7-2 with TRBJ2-7; D may be TRBD2 (6 bases). The germline V and J ends were trimmed by 4 bases and 3 bases, with 10 bases remaining between them. This CDR3 has 13 residues. Germline assignment: CDR1 SGHTA and CDR2 FQGNSA. The DNA for the CDR3 is TGTGCCAGCAGCTACGGGGGAGGCTACGAGCAGTACTTC. Its protein is CASSYGGGYEQYF.

The V call is TRBV7-2, the J call TRBJ1-6; 8 positions match TRBD1. V lost 5 bases to trimming and J lost 7 bases; unmatched junction nucleotides: 4. The CDR3 extends over 14 amino acids. Germline loops: CDR1 SGHTA, CDR2 FQGNSA. DNA for the CDR3: TGTGCCAGCAGCCAGGACAGGGTAAATTCACCCCTCCACTTT. This encodes CASSQDRVNSPLHF. Supplemented by reference TRBV7-2 and TRBJ1-6, the full variable domain reads GAGVSQSPSNKVTEKGKDVELRCDPISGHTALYWYRQSLGQGLEFLIYFQGNSAPDKSGLPSDRFSAERTGGSVSTLTIQRTQQEDSAVYLCASSQDRVNSPLHFGNGTRLTVT.

This chain uses TRBV11-2 with TRBJ2-5; 7 positions match TRBD1. The J call is in doubt because the DNA end fits TRBJ2-7 better. This CDR3 comprises 13 residues. Germline lookup yields CDR1 SGHAT and CDR2 FQNNGV. CDR3 region: CASSQGVVYEQYF. In nucleotides, the CDR3 is TGTGCCAGCAGCCAGGGGGTGGTCTACGAGCAGTACTTC.

The chain couples TRBV19 to TRBJ1-5; D not resolved. The CDR3 covers 15 residues. The germline V gene has CDR1 LNHDA and CDR2 SQIVND (reference sequence). The V end lost 5 bases, the J end lost 2 bases, and 13 bases lay between the germline ends. The CDR3 DNA reads TGTGCCAGTAGTCCCGGAGTTATTGGCAATCAGCCCCAGCATTTT. Protein: CASSPGVIGNQPQHF.